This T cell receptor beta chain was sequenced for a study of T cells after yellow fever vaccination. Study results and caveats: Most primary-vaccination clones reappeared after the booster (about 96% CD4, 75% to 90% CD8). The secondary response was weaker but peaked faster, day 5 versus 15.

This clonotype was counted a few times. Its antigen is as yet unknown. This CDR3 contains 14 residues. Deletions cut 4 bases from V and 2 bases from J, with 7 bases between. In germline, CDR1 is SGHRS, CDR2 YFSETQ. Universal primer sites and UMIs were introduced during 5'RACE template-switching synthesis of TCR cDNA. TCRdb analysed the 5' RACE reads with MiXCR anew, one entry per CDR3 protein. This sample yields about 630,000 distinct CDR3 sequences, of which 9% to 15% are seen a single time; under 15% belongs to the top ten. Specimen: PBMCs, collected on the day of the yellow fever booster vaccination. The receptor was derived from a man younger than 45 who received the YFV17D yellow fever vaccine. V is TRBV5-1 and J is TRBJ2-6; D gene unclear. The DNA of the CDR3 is TGCGCCAGCAGCACGCTGCCTGGGGCCAACGTCCTGACTTTC. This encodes CASSTLPGANVLTF.